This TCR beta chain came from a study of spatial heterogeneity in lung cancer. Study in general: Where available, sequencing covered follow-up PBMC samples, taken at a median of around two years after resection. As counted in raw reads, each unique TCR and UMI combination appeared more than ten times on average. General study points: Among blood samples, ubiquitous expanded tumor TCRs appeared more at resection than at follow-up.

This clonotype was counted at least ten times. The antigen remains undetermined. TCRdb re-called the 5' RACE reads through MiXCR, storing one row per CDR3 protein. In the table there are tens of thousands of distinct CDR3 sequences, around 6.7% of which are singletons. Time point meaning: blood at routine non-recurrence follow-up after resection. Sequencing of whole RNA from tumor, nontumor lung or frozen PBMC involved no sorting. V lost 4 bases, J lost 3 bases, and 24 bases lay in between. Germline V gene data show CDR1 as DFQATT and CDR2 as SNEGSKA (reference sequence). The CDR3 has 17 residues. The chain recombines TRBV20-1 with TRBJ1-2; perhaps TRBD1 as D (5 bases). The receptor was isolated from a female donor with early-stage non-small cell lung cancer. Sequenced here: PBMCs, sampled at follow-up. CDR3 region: CSAITRAHLGAYYGYTF. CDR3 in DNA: TGCAGTGCTATCACCCGGGCCCACCTAGGGGCCTACTATGGCTACACCTTC.